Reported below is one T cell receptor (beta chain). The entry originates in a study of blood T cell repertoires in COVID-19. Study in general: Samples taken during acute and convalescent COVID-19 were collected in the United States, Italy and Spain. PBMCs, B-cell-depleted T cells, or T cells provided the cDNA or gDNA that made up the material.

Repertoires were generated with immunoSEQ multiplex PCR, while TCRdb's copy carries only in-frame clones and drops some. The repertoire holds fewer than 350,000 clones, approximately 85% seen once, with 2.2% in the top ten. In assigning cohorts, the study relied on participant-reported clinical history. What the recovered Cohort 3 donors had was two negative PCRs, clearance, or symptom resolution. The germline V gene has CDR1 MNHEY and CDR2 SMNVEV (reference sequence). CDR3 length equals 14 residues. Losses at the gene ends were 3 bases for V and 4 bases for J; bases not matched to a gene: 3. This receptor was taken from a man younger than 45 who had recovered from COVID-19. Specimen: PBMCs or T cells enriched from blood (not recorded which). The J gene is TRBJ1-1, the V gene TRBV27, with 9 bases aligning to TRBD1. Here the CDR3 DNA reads TGTGCCAGCAGTTTCCGGGACAGGGCCACTGAAGCTTTCTTT. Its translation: CASSFRDRATEAFF.